Each of the 16 T cell receptor beta chains below was sequenced from the same sample in a study of shared clonotypes between healthy human individuals. Profiled with immunoSEQ multiplex PCR; TCRdb holds only in-frame clones, not every one. Altogether tens of thousands of clones are present, 60% to 65% being singletons, with the ten largest covering around 50%. The sequencing sample was made of memory CD8+ T cells sorted from blood. As for subset: CD45RO+ cells pooled with CCR7-negative TemRA cells. The receptors were gathered from a man aged 30 to 39 in good health.

The rearrangement uses TRBV6-5 and TRBJ2-7; D call uncertain. V gave up 6 bases and J gave up 4 bases, with 10 bases separating them. CDR3 length: 12 amino acids. Germline V gives CDR1 MNHEY, CDR2 SVGAGI. The CDR3 bases are TGTGCCAGCAGGGGGAACTCGTACGAGCAGTACTTC. Protein sequence: CASRGNSYEQYF.

V gene TRBV18 combines with J gene TRBJ2-2; the D is unclear. Germline V CDR1 and CDR2: KGHSH, LQKENI. The CDR3 runs to 18 residues. The V and J ends lost 3 bases and 0 bases respectively, with 17 bases between them. This chain's CDR3 is CASSPFPSSKPNTGELFF. The CDR3 DNA follows: TGTGCCAGCTCACCGTTTCCAAGCTCTAAACCGAACACCGGGGAGCTGTTTTTT.

This chain connects TRBV5-5 to TRBJ1-1, with a tentative D call TRBD1 (6 bases). V lost 4 bases and J lost 3, with 16 bases in between. Germline CDR1 is SGHKS and CDR2 is YYEKEE (reference sequence). CDR3 length: 15 residues. The CDR3 region has the DNA TGTGCCAGCAGCCGTCAAGGGGGGCCGTACACTGAAGCTTTCTTT. This encodes CASSRQGGPYTEAFF.

The CDR3 bases are TGCGCCAGCAGCTCCGACGGACCGTCAGAGACCCAGTACTTC. This translates into CASSSDGPSETQYF. The chain carries TRBV5-1 and TRBJ2-5; D is unclear. Germline assignment: CDR1 SGHRS and CDR2 YFSETQ. Trimming cost V 3 bases and J 4 bases, with 13 bases left between them. There are 14 residues in the CDR3.

V is TRBV4-1 and J is TRBJ2-5; tentative D call: TRBD2 (6 bases). Germline loops: CDR1 MGHRA, CDR2 YSYEKL. The V end was cut by 0 bases, the J end by 5 bases, with 16 bases between. CDR3 length: 16 residues. CDR3 in amino acids: CASSQDWLAGMETQYF. DNA for the CDR3: TGCGCCAGCAGCCAAGATTGGTTGGCGGGAATGGAGACCCAGTACTTC.

The chain joins TRBV18 to TRBJ2-3, with D unresolved. CDR1 KGHSH and CDR2 LQKENI come from the germline V gene. The CDR3 sequence is 12 residues long. V lost 10 bases, J lost 2 bases, and 10 bases lay in between. The CDR3 region is CATPSLTDTQYF. CDR3 nucleotides: TGTGCCACGCCTTCTCTCACAGATACGCAGTATTTT.

The rearrangement uses TRBV18 and TRBJ2-5; D not certain. Per the germline V gene, CDR1 is KGHSH and CDR2 is LQKENI. The CDR3 spans 14 residues. Trimming cost V 3 bases and J 1 base, with 9 bases left between them. The CDR3 DNA reads TGTGCCAGCTCACCTGACATGGTCCAAGAGACCCAGTACTTC. This translates into CASSPDMVQETQYF.

In this sample, this clone turned up a few times. The V and J genes are TRBV7-2 and TRBJ1-2; 10 nucleotides agree with TRBD1. The CDR3 is 14 amino acids. Germline CDR1 is SGHTA and CDR2 is FQGNSA. Germline trimming cut 4 bases from V and 8 bases from J; bases unmatched to any gene: 7. CDR3 in amino acids: CASSYGTGVAGYTF. The DNA for the CDR3 is TGTGCCAGCAGCTACGGGACAGGGGTGGCGGGCTACACCTTC.

V usage is TRBV11-1 and J usage is TRBJ2-2; possibly TRBD1 or TRBD2 for D (5 bases each). The CDR3 loop spans 15 amino acids. V was pared by 2 bases and J by 7 bases, with 14 bases between. Germline V gives CDR1 SGHAT, CDR2 FQDESV (reference sequence). CDR3 bases: TGTGCCAGCAGCTTACGCGATCGGGGCAGCGGGGAGCTGTTTTTT. It is translated as CASSLRDRGSGELFF.

V and J are TRBV5-6 and TRBJ2-7, with D possibly TRBD2 on 6 matching bases. This CDR3 has 13 amino acids. Germline V CDR1 and CDR2: SGHDT, YYEEEE. Trimming pared 4 bases from V and 0 bases from J, leaving 8 bases between. The CDR3 DNA sequence: TGTGCCAGCAGCGTGGGACTCTCCTACGAGCAGTACTTC. Its protein product is CASSVGLSYEQYF.

This clone was detected only once. The genes are TRBV5-4 and TRBJ2-7; 9 bases map to TRBD1. The CDR3 spans 16 residues. The V gene's germline CDR1 is SGHNT and CDR2 YYREEE (reference sequence). V shed 2 bases and J 2 bases; nucleotides not matched to a gene: 8. The CDR3 DNA is TGTGCCAGCAGCTTATCACTGACAGGGGGTACCTACGAGCAGTACTTC. Its translation is CASSLSLTGGTYEQYF. Together with reference TRBV5-4 and TRBJ2-7, the CDR3 gives the full variable domain: ETGVTQSPTHLIKTRGQQVTLRCSSQSGHNTVSWYQQALGQGPQFIFQYYREEENGRGNFPPRFSGLQFPNYSSELNVNALELDDSALYLCASSLSLTGGTYEQYFGPGTRLTVT.

This clone was counted a few times. This chain joins TRBV11-3 and TRBJ2-1; 8 bases are shared with TRBD1. The J segment lost 0 bases and the V segment lost 5 bases, leaving 6 bases of the junction unmatched. The germline V gene encodes CDR1 SGHNT and CDR2 YENEEA. CDR3 length: 16 amino acids. This chain's CDR3 is CASSVRQGSSYNEQFF. The CDR3 coding sequence is TGTGCCAGCAGCGTACGACAGGGGAGCTCCTACAATGAGCAGTTCTTC.

V and J are TRBV6-6 and TRBJ2-1; 10 bases are a match to TRBD1. Germline CDR1 MNHNY, CDR2 SVGAGI (reference sequence). CDR3 size: 15 residues. Trimming removed 6 bases from V and 3 bases from J; junction bases left unmatched: 5. The CDR3 bases are TGTGCCAGCAGCTACGGACAGGGGGACTACAATGAGCAGTTCTTC. Translating gives CASSYGQGDYNEQFF.

The DNA of the CDR3 is TGCAGCGTTGAGTCCAGGGACAGGGAGGAAGAGACCCAGTACTTC. Translating it yields CSVESRDREEETQYF. The V gene is TRBV29-1, the J gene TRBJ2-5; TRBD1 agrees at 9 bases. The CDR3 is 15 amino acids. In germline, CDR1 is SQVTM, CDR2 ANQGSEA. The V and J ends lost 3 bases and 3 bases, in that order; junction bases with no gene match: 8.

The chain links TRBV7-6 to TRBJ2-1, with 11 nucleotides matching TRBD2. Germline V gives CDR1 SGHVS, CDR2 FNYEAQ. This CDR3 has 16 residues. J was trimmed by 7 bases and V by 2 bases; bases with no gene match: 7. CDR3 protein: CASSLPGTSGLNEQFF. The CDR3 DNA reads as TGTGCCAGCAGCTTACCCGGGACTAGCGGCCTTAATGAGCAGTTCTTC.

The rearrangement links TRBV6-1 to TRBJ2-7, with 9 bases aligning to TRBD1. Germline V CDR1 and CDR2: MNHNS, SASEGT. The V segment lost 2 bases and the J segment 5 bases; nucleotides outside the gene matches: 10. This CDR3 has 16 residues. The CDR3 protein is CASSESAGTGSDEQYF. The CDR3 nucleotides read TGTGCCAGCAGTGAAAGTGCGGGGACAGGGAGTGACGAGCAGTACTTC.